The present T cell receptor (beta chain) was sequenced within a study of graft-versus-host responses after intestinal transplantation. Worth noting for this clone: The antigen is unknown.

This CDR3 has 13 amino acids. Between the trimmed V and J ends, which lost 2 bases and 2 bases, there was a span of 7 bases. Germline assignment: CDR1 SGHKS and CDR2 YYEKEE (reference sequence). This table comes from immunoSEQ multiplex PCR, and its TCRdb copy is limited to in-frame clones, with some not included. The sample holds under 15,000 clones, 93% seen once. Study-wide points: Among recipient marrow samples, GvH clones were found; some appeared first in ileum or blood.

The sequences come from PBMCs, collected 1032 days after intestinal transplantation. This chain joins TRBV5-5 and TRBJ1-2; D gene unclear. The clonotype was recovered from a human patient who received an intestinal transplant, so some T cells may come from the graft donor. Here the CDR3 reads CASSLGGNYGYTF. The CDR3 nucleotides read TGTGCCAGCAGCTTAGGCGGGAACTATGGCTACACCTTC.